These T cell receptor beta chains were read from a single sample in a study of read filtering for tumor transcriptome and immune sequencing. TCRdb passed the reads through MiXCR, listing each CDR3 protein once. Here the sample spans around 130,000 distinct CDR3 sequences, 13% being singletons. The sequenced sample consisted of a population of CD138-negative cells sorted from bone marrow. The receptors shown here come from a donor at least 40 years old with multiple myeloma. Each CDR3 is given with its conserved first and last residue. The order of the fields is clone size, V gene, J gene, D gene, CDR3 protein, CDR3 DNA. The D gene is left open where the match is weak. A row's size may be missing; if present it is once, few, many or a size class.

-	TRBV19	TRBJ1-5	-	CASSIEGASQPQHF	TGTGCCAGTAGTATAGAAGGGGCGAGTCAGCCCCAGCATTTT
many	TRBV11-3	TRBJ2-2	TRBD2	CASTPRGEPNTGELSF	TGTGCCAGCACCCCACGGGGGGAGCCGAACACCGGGGAGCTGTCTTTT
few	TRBV5-5	TRBJ2-3	TRBD2	CASSLGSSGSIWGTDTQYF	TGTGCCAGCAGCTTGGGGAGTAGCGGGAGTATTTGGGGCACAGATACGCAGTATTTT
many	TRBV11-2	TRBJ2-1	TRBD2	CASCRTSGNTYNEQFF	TGTGCCAGCTGTAGGACTAGCGGGAACACCTACAATGAGCAGTTCTTC
many	TRBV18	TRBJ2-7	-	CASAPWTDREQYF	TGTGCCAGCGCACCCTGGACAGATCGCGAGCAGTACTTC
few	TRBV2	TRBJ1-3	-	CASNPDSGNTIYF	TGTGCCAGCAACCCTGACTCTGGAAACACCATATATTTT
many	TRBV12-3/TRBV12-4	TRBJ2-1	-	CASSIPGAPHEQFF	TGTGCCAGCAGTATTCCGGGAGCCCCCCATGAGCAGTTCTTC
many	TRBV5-1	TRBJ2-7	-	CASSPTGAYEQYF	TGCGCCAGCAGCCCTACAGGAGCCTACGAGCAGTACTTC
many	TRBV3-1	TRBJ2-7	-	CASSQAQVSYEQYF	TGTGCCAGCAGCCAAGCACAGGTTTCCTACGAGCAGTACTTC
many	TRBV11-3	TRBJ2-1	TRBD1	CASSLTGGALQEQFF	TGTGCCAGCAGCTTAACAGGGGGCGCGTTACAAGAGCAGTTCTTC
few	TRBV7-8	TRBJ2-2	-	CASSFRQAGELFF	TGTGCCAGCAGCTTCAGGCAGGCCGGGGAGCTGTTTTTT
many	TRBV4-1	TRBJ1-5	-	CASSQDGQGDQPQHF	TGCGCCAGCAGCCAAGATGGTCAGGGAGACCAGCCCCAGCATTTT
-	TRBV29-1	TRBJ2-1	TRBD2	CSVGRLAGEGEQFF	TGCAGCGTTGGGCGCCTAGCGGGAGAAGGTGAGCAGTTCTTC
many	TRBV6-1	TRBJ2-3	-	CASSEFPQATDTQYF	TGTGCCAGCAGTGAGTTCCCTCAGGCCACAGATACGCAGTATTTT
-	TRBV6-6	TRBJ1-3	-	CASSLSGESINTIYF	TGTGCCAGCAGTTTGTCGGGAGAGAGTATCAACACCATATATTTT
many	TRBV20-1	TRBJ2-3	-	CSATPGTFTDTQYF	TGCAGTGCTACACCGGGGACTTTCACAGATACGCAGTATTTT
many	TRBV30	TRBJ2-2	-	CAWKQQLNTGELFF	TGTGCCTGGAAGCAACAGCTGAACACCGGGGAGCTGTTTTTT
many	TRBV29-1	TRBJ2-7	TRBD2	CSVSSASGKYEQYF	TGCAGCGTTTCATCGGCTAGCGGGAAATACGAGCAGTACTTC
many	TRBV7-2	TRBJ2-1	TRBD2	CASSFTSGQAGEQFF	TGTGCCAGCAGCTTCACTAGCGGGCAGGCCGGTGAGCAGTTCTTC
many	TRBV14	TRBJ2-1	TRBD2	CASSRWTSGSNEQFF	TGTGCCAGCAGCCGTTGGACTAGCGGGAGCAATGAGCAGTTCTTC
-	TRBV11-2	TRBJ2-1	-	CASSKASENNEQFF	TGTGCCAGCAGCAAAGCGAGCGAAAACAATGAGCAGTTCTTC
many	TRBV15	TRBJ1-5	TRBD1	CATHGQGGHQPQHF	TGTGCCACCCATGGACAGGGGGGACATCAGCCCCAGCATTTT
-	TRBV6-2/TRBV6-3	TRBJ1-1	-	CASSYLGTEAFF	TGTGCCAGCAGTTATTTGGGGACTGAAGCTTTCTTT
many	TRBV24-1	TRBJ2-3	-	CATSDFRTASTDTQYF	TGTGCCACCAGTGACTTTAGGACAGCTAGCACAGATACGCAGTATTTT
many	TRBV30	TRBJ2-1	TRBD2	CAWSRSSGALVEFF	TGTGCCTGGAGTAGGTCTAGCGGGGCCCTGGTGGAGTTCTTC
many	TRBV19	TRBJ2-1	-	CASSRRRGDDNEQFF	TGTGCCAGTAGTAGACGCCGGGGTGACGACAATGAGCAGTTCTTC
many	TRBV7-8	TRBJ1-2	-	CASSFEAENYGYTF	TGTGCCAGCAGCTTCGAGGCAGAGAACTATGGCTACACCTTC
many	TRBV4-1	TRBJ1-2	-	CASSQEGGGGFYGYTF	TGCGCCAGCAGCCAAGAAGGAGGAGGGGGATTTTATGGCTACACCTTC
many	TRBV4-3	TRBJ2-1	TRBD2	CASSPLLADEQFF	TGCGCCAGCAGCCCGTTACTAGCGGATGAGCAGTTCTTC